One and the same sample provided the 12 T cell receptor beta chains below, sequenced in a study of technical replicates of blood from a handful of donors. Profiling relied on immunoSEQ multiplex PCR, and the TCRdb table lists in-frame clones only, not all of them. Here the sample spans about 80,000 clones, 95% to 98% being singletons. Input material: T cells isolated from PBMCs. Receptor source: a human donor in good health.

In DNA form, the CDR3 reads TGTGCCAGCAGCTTAGTCCCTACTTCGTTCTACGAGCAGTACTTC. The encoded protein is CASSLVPTSFYEQYF. The V and J genes are TRBV7-9 and TRBJ2-7; D unclear. V lost 1 base, J lost 3 bases, and 13 bases lay in between. Germline CDR1 is SEHNR and CDR2 is FQNEAQ (reference sequence). The CDR3 runs to 15 residues.

This clone was recorded only once. The rearrangement links TRBV13 to TRBJ1-2; unclear D gene. CDR3 length equals 16 residues. Per germline, CDR1 PRHDT and CDR2 FYEKMQ (reference sequence). Trimming removed 4 bases from V and 5 bases from J, with 20 bases in between. The CDR3 DNA sequence: TGTGCCAGCAGCTCCCCTAACTCAGGAGCGGAGTATGGCTACACCTTC. This sequence encodes CASSSPNSGAEYGYTF.

This chain joins TRBV4-1 and TRBJ2-7; D gene ambiguous. The ends were cut back, 3 bases at V and 0 bases at J, with 15 bases in the middle. Germline V gene sequence: CDR1 MGHRA, CDR2 YSYEKL. This CDR3 spans 16 amino acids. CDR3 DNA: TGCGCCAGCAGCCAGCGGTGGAAGGTTACCTCCTACGAGCAGTACTTC. Translated, it gives CASSQRWKVTSYEQYF.

The chain links TRBV11-3 to TRBJ2-1; 8 bases match TRBD2. The CDR3 is 15 amino acids. Germline values: CDR1 SGHNT, CDR2 YENEEA. V shed 7 bases and J 7 bases; nucleotides not matched to a gene: 12. CDR3 amino acids: CASTQSGTRSNEQFF. In DNA, the CDR3 is TGTGCCAGCACCCAATCCGGGACTAGAAGTAATGAGCAGTTCTTC.

Written as DNA, the CDR3 is TGTGCCAGCCGGACAGGGGAGGGGAAAAAACTGTTTTTT. This codes for CASRTGEGKKLFF. The chain employs TRBV27 and TRBJ1-4, with 9 nucleotides matching TRBD1. J was trimmed by 9 bases and V by 8 bases; bases with no gene match: 7. Germline V gene lookup returns CDR1 MNHEY and CDR2 SMNVEV (reference sequence). There are 13 residues in the CDR3.

The chain recombines TRBV10-3 with TRBJ2-7; 10 nucleotides line up with TRBD1. The germline gives CDR1 ENHRY, CDR2 SYGVKD. This CDR3 has 14 residues. V lost 6 bases to trimming and J lost 3 bases; unmatched junction nucleotides: 5. This chain's CDR3 is CAISPGQGSYEQYF. The CDR3 DNA reads TGTGCCATCAGCCCGGGACAGGGGAGCTACGAGCAGTACTTC.

V and J are TRBV7-3 and TRBJ2-1, with TRBD2 identical over 13 bases. With V trimmed by 2 bases and J by 8 bases, 3 bases remained unmatched. This CDR3 spans 15 amino acids. Germline CDR1 SGHTA, CDR2 FQGTGA. The chain's CDR3 is CASSLPGLAGDEQFF. CDR3 nucleotides: TGTGCCAGCAGCTTACCCGGACTAGCGGGAGATGAGCAGTTCTTC.

This rearrangement joins TRBV4-3 to TRBJ2-7; weak D call: TRBD2 (6 bases). Deletions cut 0 bases from V and 5 bases from J, with 14 bases between. Germline-derived CDR1 and CDR2 are LGHNA and YSLEER. This CDR3 contains 15 residues. The CDR3 is CASSQDNGTPDEQYF. The CDR3, as DNA: TGCGCCAGCAGCCAAGATAACGGGACTCCCGACGAGCAGTACTTC.

V and J are TRBV2 and TRBJ2-7, with TRBD1 identical over 7 bases. The CDR3 consists of 15 residues. CDR1 and CDR2 from the germline V gene are SNHLY and FYNNEI. V gave up 4 bases and J gave up 2 bases; unmatched junction bases: 8. In nucleotides, the CDR3 is TGTGCCAGCAGTGTGAGTACAGGGGATGCCTACGAGCAGTACTTC. This codes for CASSVSTGDAYEQYF.

The rearrangement joins TRBV5-4 to TRBJ2-3; D may be TRBD2 (6 bases). This CDR3 has 14 residues. V was trimmed by 5 bases and J by 2 bases, leaving 12 bases between them. Germline V gene lookup returns CDR1 SGHNT and CDR2 YYREEE (reference sequence). The DNA of the CDR3 is TGTGCCAGCAGATTAGCGGCCTACACAGATACGCAGTATTTT. Its translation: CASRLAAYTDTQYF.

J is TRBJ1-1 and V is TRBV7-2; D may be TRBD1 (5 bases). CDR1 and CDR2 (germline): SGHTA, FQGNSA. The CDR3 loop spans 15 amino acids. V was trimmed by 1 base and J by 3 bases, leaving 12 bases between them. The CDR3 region is CASSLGFGGDTEAFF. The CDR3 nucleotides read TGTGCCAGCAGCTTAGGATTTGGGGGGGACACTGAAGCTTTCTTT.

This clone was picked up one time. The V call is TRBV21-1, the J call TRBJ2-2; TRBD2 is the table's D call, not checked against the DNA. TRBV21-1 counts as a pseudogene. The CDR3 has 18 residues. The CDR3 region is CASSKARPSGPNTGELFF. CDR3 DNA: TGTGCCAGCAGCAAAGCAAGGCCTAGCGGGCCGAACACCGGGGAGCTGTTTTTT.